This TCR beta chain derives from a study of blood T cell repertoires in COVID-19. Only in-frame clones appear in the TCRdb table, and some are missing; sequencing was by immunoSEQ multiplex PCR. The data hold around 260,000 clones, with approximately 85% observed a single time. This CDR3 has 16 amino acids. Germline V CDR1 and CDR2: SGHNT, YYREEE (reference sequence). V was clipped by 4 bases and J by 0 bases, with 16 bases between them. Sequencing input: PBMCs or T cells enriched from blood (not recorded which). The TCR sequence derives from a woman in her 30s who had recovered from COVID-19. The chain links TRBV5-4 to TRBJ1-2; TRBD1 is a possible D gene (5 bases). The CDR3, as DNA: TGTGCCAGCAGCCCAGGAATTAAGACAGCTAACTATGGCTACACCTTC. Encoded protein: CASSPGIKTANYGYTF. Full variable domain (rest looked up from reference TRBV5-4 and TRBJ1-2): ETGVTQSPTHLIKTRGQQVTLRCSSQSGHNTVSWYQQALGQGPQFIFQYYREEENGRGNFPPRFSGLQFPNYSSELNVNALELDDSALYLCASSPGIKTANYGYTFGSGTRLTVV.